A selection of T cell receptor beta chains follows, all from one sample in a study of shared clonotypes between healthy human individuals. The method was immunoSEQ multiplex PCR; TCRdb's version includes in-frame clones alone and lacks a portion of them. The sample has nearly 1,000,000 clones, about three quarters seen once. Sequenced material: memory CD4+ T cells sorted from blood. These TCRs come from a man aged 18 to 30 in good health. Each CDR3 is given with its conserved first and last residue. D genes are given only for firm matches. The size of a clone is reported for some rows only, either as once, few or many, or as a class for expanded clones.

TRBJ2-3 once TRBV11-2 TRBD1 14 TGTGCCAGCAGCGGGCGACAGGGCCCAGATACGCAGTATTTT CASSGRQGPDTQYF
TRBJ2-3 NA TRBV10-3 NA 15 TGTGCCATCAGGGGGTCCGGCGGGAGCACAGATACGCAGTATTTT CAIRGSGGSTDTQYF
TRBJ2-2 NA TRBV15 TRBD1 16 TGTGCCACCAGCAGAGGGGGACAGGGTGTTGGCGGGGAGCTGTTTTTT CATSRGGQGVGGELFF
TRBJ2-3 NA TRBV6-5 NA 12 TGTGCCAGCAGTAACCCGGGGGATACGCAGTATTTT CASSNPGDTQYF
TRBJ1-2 NA TRBV11-3 NA 12 TGTGCCAGCAGCTTATCAGGGTATGGCTACACCTTC CASSLSGYGYTF
TRBJ1-5 NA TRBV10-1 TRBD1 18 TGCGCCAGCAGTGAGCTTAAGTTTGGGACAGGGGGCGGTCAGCCCCAGCATTTT CASSELKFGTGGGQPQHF
TRBJ2-3 few TRBV18 NA 19 TGTGCCAGCTCACCACCGAGAGGGCGGGGACGGACCAGCACAGATACGCAGTATTTT CASSPPRGRGRTSTDTQYF
TRBJ1-2 NA TRBV7-2 NA 12 TGTGCCACTACCGGAGGAGAATATGGCTACACCTTC CATTGGEYGYTF
TRBJ2-7 NA TRBV18 TRBD2 15 TGTGCCAGCTCTCAGGGACTAGCGGGACCCTACGAGCAGTACTTC CASSQGLAGPYEQYF
TRBJ2-3 few TRBV5-1 TRBD1 16 TGCGCCAGCAGCTTGCCTACAGGGGAGCGAGCAGATACGCAGTATTTT CASSLPTGERADTQYF
TRBJ2-3 NA TRBV18 NA 15 TGTGCCAGCTCACCACCCGCGATACGGGCAGATACGCAGTATTTT CASSPPAIRADTQYF
TRBJ2-3 NA TRBV10-2 TRBD2 16 TGCGCCAGCAGTGTTCGGAGCGGGACTAAGACAGATACGCAGTATTTT CASSVRSGTKTDTQYF
TRBJ1-5 NA TRBV30 NA 13 TGTGCCTGGAGTACCTCACGGAATCAGCCCCAGCATTTT CAWSTSRNQPQHF
TRBJ1-3 NA TRBV14 TRBD1 17 TGTGCCAGCAGCCAGAATCGACAGGGCTATTCTGGAAACACCATATATTTT CASSQNRQGYSGNTIYF
TRBJ2-2 NA TRBV27 TRBD2 16 TGTGCCAGCAGGGGACTAGCGGGCCCCCCCACCGGGGAGCTGTTTTTT CASRGLAGPPTGELFF
TRBJ1-5 NA TRBV30 NA 14 TGTGCCTGGAGTGTACAACAGGGAAGTCAGCCCCAGCATTTT CAWSVQQGSQPQHF
TRBJ2-3 NA TRBV21-1 NA 16 TGTGCCAGCAGCCCGAGGGACAGACCCTTCACAGATACGCAGTATTTT CASSPRDRPFTDTQYF
TRBJ2-3 few TRBV5-6 TRBD2 15 TGTGCCAGCAGCTTGGAGCGGGGGGCGTTAGATACGCAGTATTTT CASSLERGALDTQYF
TRBJ2-1 NA TRBV5-6 NA 13 TGTGCCAGCAGCTTGGAAGGCGGCAATGAGCAGTTCTTC CASSLEGGNEQFF
TRBJ2-1 NA TRBV2 NA 17 TGTGCCAGCAGTAAAAGGAGGCAGGGACGATCCTACAATGAGCAGTTCTTC CASSKRRQGRSYNEQFF
TRBJ2-3 NA TRBV5-4 TRBD2 18 TGTGCCAGCAGCTTGGCCAGCGGGAGGGGTTTAGACACAGATACGCAGTATTTT CASSLASGRGLDTDTQYF
TRBJ2-2 NA TRBV15 NA 13 TGTGCCACCAGCAGGGCCCTTGGCGGGGAGCTGTTTTTT CATSRALGGELFF
TRBJ2-3 NA TRBV6-4 TRBD2 15 TGTGCCAGCAGTACCCAGCGGGGGCCCACAGATACGCAGTATTTT CASSTQRGPTDTQYF
TRBJ2-1 NA TRBV7-3 TRBD2 15 TGTGCCACCCATGAGCGGGGGAGCTCCTACAATGAGCAGTTCTTC CATHERGSSYNEQFF
TRBJ1-1 NA TRBV29-1 NA 13 TGCAGCGTTAATGAGCAAATGAACACTGAAGCTTTCTTT CSVNEQMNTEAFF
TRBJ2-5 NA TRBV7-3 NA 13 TGTGCCAGCAGCTCGAGCTTGGACGAGACCCAGTACTTC CASSSSLDETQYF
TRBJ1-5 NA TRBV6-5 NA 14 TGTGCCAGCAGCTCAGGGGTTAGCAATCAGCCCCAGCATTTT CASSSGVSNQPQHF
TRBJ2-5 NA TRBV7-8 NA 13 TGTGCCAGCAGCTTAGAGGCTATCACGACCCAGTACTTC CASSLEAITTQYF
TRBJ1-2 NA TRBV4-3 NA 16 TGCGCCAGCAGCCCGGGACCGGGAATTGGGAACTATGGCTACACCTTC CASSPGPGIGNYGYTF
TRBJ2-3 NA TRBV5-1 TRBD1 14 TGCGCCAGCAGCCGGGGACAGCCTACAGATACGCAGTATTTT CASSRGQPTDTQYF
TRBJ2-5 many TRBV7-2 TRBD2 15 TGTGCCAGCAGCCCTAGCGGGAGGGTAGAAGAGACCCAGTACTTC CASSPSGRVEETQYF
TRBJ2-3 NA TRBV27 NA 14 TGTGCCAGCAGTTTAGGCCATAACTCAGATACGCAGTATTTT CASSLGHNSDTQYF
TRBJ2-2 NA TRBV7-7 TRBD1 19 TGTGCTAGCAGCCCGATTCCACTAGACAGGGGGAGGAACACCGGGGAGCTGTTTTTT CASSPIPLDRGRNTGELFF
TRBJ1-2 many TRBV6-5 NA 15 TGTGCCAGCAGTTACTCGGGGGAGGGTAACTATGGCTACACCTTC CASSYSGEGNYGYTF
TRBJ2-7 NA TRBV30 TRBD2 14 TGTGCCTGGAGGGAGCCGGGACTAGCGGGCGAGCAGTACTTC CAWREPGLAGEQYF
TRBJ2-4 NA TRBV4-2 TRBD1 17 TGTGCCAGCAGCCAAGACTCGGACAGGGCAACCAAAAACATTCAGTACTTC CASSQDSDRATKNIQYF
TRBJ2-1 NA TRBV29-1 NA 11 TGCAGCGTTAAGGGGGGCCATGAGCAGTTCTTC CSVKGGHEQFF
TRBJ2-2 once TRBV4-2 NA 15 TGTGCCAGCAGCCAAGGGCTCCTCGGAGACGGGGAGCTGTTTTTT CASSQGLLGDGELFF
TRBJ2-1 NA TRBV10-3 NA 15 TGTGCCATCAGCCAAAACAGGGTGACCTACAATGAGCAGTTCTTC CAISQNRVTYNEQFF
TRBJ1-4 once TRBV28 TRBD1 14 TGTGCCAGCAGTCGTGACAGGGTTGTGGAAAAACTGTTTTTT CASSRDRVVEKLFF
TRBJ1-2 NA TRBV28 NA 17 TGTGCCAGCAGTTTATTACGAGGGGCCGCTCTGGTAGGCGGCTACACCTTC CASSLLRGAALVGGYTF
TRBJ1-5 once TRBV2 NA 13 TGTGCCAGCTGCAGACAGAAAAATCAGCCCCAGCATTTT CASCRQKNQPQHF
TRBJ1-6 NA TRBV6-5 NA 12 TGTGCCAGCAGACCCGGGGTTGGAGCCCTCCACTTT CASRPGVGALHF